What follows are 9 T cell receptor beta chains derived from one specimen sequenced in a study of T-cell memory formation after mild COVID-19. Each CDR3 protein is one row after TCRdb ran MiXCR on the 5' RACE reads. Among about 110,000 distinct CDR3 sequences, about a sixth were seen once, and the ten largest hold 28%. The source material was PBMCs or a T cell subset sorted from them (not recorded which). Receptors originate from an adult woman who had mild COVID-19 (a few samples of this study predate the infection). Cell type and time point are not known.

This clonotype was seen at least ten times. The V call is TRBV12-3 or TRBV12-4, the J call TRBJ2-5; D unclear. V was trimmed by 8 bases and J by 5 bases, leaving 12 bases between them. The CDR3 sequence is 12 residues long. The CDR3 protein is CASSLAAETQYF. The DNA for the CDR3 is TGTGCCAGCTCCCTCGCCGCGGAGACCCAGTACTTC.

The gene calls are TRBV5-1 and TRBJ2-3; D possibly corresponds to TRBD1 (6 bases). The germline gives CDR1 SGHRS, CDR2 YFSETQ. The CDR3 is made up of 14 amino acids. The V end was cut by 4 bases, the J end by 2 bases, with 11 bases between. The CDR3 loop is CASSGTGSTDTQYF. DNA of the CDR3: TGCGCCAGCAGCGGCACAGGGTCCACAGATACGCAGTATTTT.

The count of this clonotype is one. The J gene is TRBJ2-1, the V gene TRBV4-3; 9 bases fit TRBD2. The germline V gene encodes CDR1 LGHNA and CDR2 YSLEER. V lost 2 bases to trimming and J lost 0 bases; unmatched junction nucleotides: 14. The CDR3 contains 20 residues. The CDR3 region is CASSQSIGLASLSSYNEQFF. CDR3 sequence (DNA): TGCGCCAGCAGCCAATCCATAGGACTAGCGAGTTTGAGCTCCTACAATGAGCAGTTCTTC.

The gene calls are TRBV7-9 and TRBJ2-3; the D is unclear. The CDR3 totals 15 residues. The germline CDR1 and CDR2 sequences are SEHNR and FQNEAQ (reference sequence). V shed 0 bases and J shed 0 bases, with 7 bases lying between them. This CDR3 reads CASSLAAPSTDTQYF. The CDR3 DNA is TGTGCCAGCAGCTTAGCGGCTCCCAGCACAGATACGCAGTATTTT.

This clonotype occurred a few times. DNA for the CDR3: TGTGCCAGCACCGAGTGGGGGGCAGAGGAAAAACTGTTTTTT. Its protein is CASTEWGAEEKLFF. This chain connects TRBV7-8 to TRBJ1-4; weak D call: TRBD1 (6 bases). Germline V gene sequence: CDR1 SGHVS, CDR2 FQNEAQ. This CDR3 comprises 14 residues. Trimming pared 7 bases from V and 8 bases from J, leaving 17 bases between.

This clonotype was seen more than once but under ten times. J is TRBJ2-7 and V is TRBV7-8; possibly TRBD2 for D (5 bases). This CDR3 has 15 amino acids. Trimming removed 5 bases from V and 5 bases from J, with 19 bases in between. The germline gives CDR1 SGHVS, CDR2 FQNEAQ. This CDR3 is CASSHPELVFHEQYF. In DNA, the CDR3 is TGTGCCAGCAGCCACCCGGAACTAGTTTTCCACGAGCAGTACTTC.

V and J are TRBV4-3 and TRBJ2-1; D not resolved. CDR1 and CDR2 from the germline V gene are LGHNA and YSLEER. Trimming shortened V by 3 bases and J by 5 bases, and 8 bases separated the two germline ends. The CDR3 extends over 13 amino acids. As DNA, the CDR3 is TGCGCCAGCAGCCAGGAAGAAGACAATGAGCAGTTCTTC. Translating gives CASSQEEDNEQFF.

This clonotype came up once. The chain joins TRBV7-6 to TRBJ2-3, with 7 bases that match TRBD2. The germline CDR1 and CDR2 sequences are SGHVS and FNYEAQ. This CDR3 has 17 amino acids. Trimming at V came to 1 base and at J to 0 bases, leaving 7 bases not matched to a gene. The CDR3 bases are TGTGCCAGCAGCTTAGGTCTCGCGGGAGTAAGCACAGATACGCAGTATTTT. It specifies CASSLGLAGVSTDTQYF.

The sample holds a few counts of this clonotype. The chain couples TRBV12-3 or TRBV12-4 to TRBJ2-1, with a possible D match to TRBD1 (5 bases). The V and J ends lost 1 base and 3 bases respectively, with 10 bases between them. The CDR3 is 15 amino acids. CDR3: CASSLVGALYNEQFF. The CDR3 DNA sequence: TGTGCCAGCAGTTTAGTAGGGGCTCTCTACAATGAGCAGTTCTTC.